Below are 9 T cell receptor beta chains sequenced from a single sample in a study of graft-versus-host responses after intestinal transplantation. No cognate antigen is known for these TCRs. The protocol was immunoSEQ multiplex PCR, while the TCRdb copy is restricted to in-frame clones and leaves out a portion. The sample has tens of thousands of clones, almost 90% seen once; the top ten hold around 0.11%. Sample: unstimulated CD4+ T cells sorted from spleen or lymph node cells, taken before intestinal transplant. Receptors were obtained from a human donor who received an intestinal transplant.

The sample holds one count of this clone. The chain combines TRBV7-9 with TRBJ2-5; 10 bases fit TRBD1. V gave up 4 bases and J gave up 1 base; unmatched junction bases: 6. The germline gives CDR1 SEHNR, CDR2 FQNEAQ (reference sequence). This CDR3 contains 16 residues. This chain's CDR3 is CASSSGQGDPQETQYF. The CDR3 nucleotides read TGTGCCAGCAGCTCCGGACAGGGGGACCCCCAAGAGACCCAGTACTTC.

On this clone: This sample includes further DNA sequences coding for the same CDR3. CDR3 sequence: CASSSGLSGELFF. DNA of the CDR3: TGTGCCAGCAGCTCAGGATTGAGCGGGGAGCTGTTTTTT. V is TRBV9 and J is TRBJ2-2; D remains ambiguous. Germline lookup yields CDR1 SGDLS and CDR2 YYNGEE. CDR3 size: 13 residues. The V end lost 4 bases, the J end lost 7 bases, and 11 bases lay between the germline ends.

This clone has a handful of counts. The chain employs TRBV6-5 and TRBJ2-7; D possibly corresponds to TRBD1 (7 bases). The CDR3 totals 13 residues. Trimming removed 7 bases from V and 4 bases from J, with 14 bases in between. Germline assignment: CDR1 MNHEY and CDR2 SVGAGI. The DNA for the CDR3 is TGTGCCAGCACCTCCCCAGGGGGGTACGAGCAGTACTTC. Translated: CASTSPGGYEQYF.

The rearrangement links TRBV7-9 to TRBJ1-3; no clear D gene. Germline V gene sequence: CDR1 SEHNR, CDR2 FQNEAQ (reference sequence). V dropped 5 bases and J dropped 2 bases, with 7 bases sitting between them. CDR3 size: 13 residues. This CDR3 reads CASSQEPGNTIYF. DNA of the CDR3: TGTGCCAGCAGCCAAGAGCCTGGAAACACCATATATTTT.

The genes are TRBV12-5 and TRBJ1-5; a possible D gene is TRBD1 (5 bases). The CDR3 extends over 16 amino acids. The V gene lost 1 base and the J gene lost 5 bases, with 15 bases spanning the gap. CDR1 is LGHNT, CDR2 FRNRAP, per germline. The CDR3 here is CASGLGLQGRDQPQHF. DNA of the CDR3: TGTGCTAGTGGTTTGGGGTTGCAGGGTCGGGATCAGCCCCAGCATTTT.

This chain joins TRBV6-1 and TRBJ1-4, with a tentative D call TRBD1 (5 bases). This CDR3 is built from 13 residues. Germline-derived CDR1 and CDR2 are MNHNS and SASEGT. V was trimmed by 6 bases and J by 8 bases, leaving 13 bases between them. The DNA of the CDR3 is TGTGCCAGCAGCCGAGCGGGGGACGAAAAACTGTTTTTT. This codes for CASSRAGDEKLFF.

Here the CDR3 reads CASSISGLAPRSQYF. CDR3 DNA sequence: TGTGCCAGCAGTATTTCCGGACTAGCCCCTAGGTCCCAGTACTTC. This rearrangement joins TRBV7-8 to TRBJ2-5; 8 positions match TRBD2. From germline, CDR1 is SGHVS and CDR2 FQNEAQ. J lost 9 bases, V lost 6 bases, and 15 bases had no gene match. The CDR3 is 15 residues long.

The rearrangement uses TRBV6-5 and TRBJ1-1; no firm D call. Deletions cut 2 bases from V and 0 bases from J, with 7 bases between. CDR1 is MNHEY and CDR2 is SVGAGI in the germline V gene. The CDR3 spans 14 residues. This CDR3 is CASSYGRMNTEAFF. The CDR3 region has the DNA TGTGCCAGCAGTTACGGGCGAATGAACACTGAAGCTTTCTTT.

The rearrangement uses TRBV25-1 and TRBJ1-1; 8 bases are shared with TRBD1. Germline lookup yields CDR1 MGHDK and CDR2 SYGVNS. The length of the CDR3 is 15 residues. J gave up 7 bases and V 0 bases, and 7 bases lay outside the gene matches. The CDR3 spells CASSEYSGGASEAFF. The CDR3 DNA reads as TGTGCCAGCAGTGAATATTCAGGGGGCGCGAGTGAAGCTTTCTTT.